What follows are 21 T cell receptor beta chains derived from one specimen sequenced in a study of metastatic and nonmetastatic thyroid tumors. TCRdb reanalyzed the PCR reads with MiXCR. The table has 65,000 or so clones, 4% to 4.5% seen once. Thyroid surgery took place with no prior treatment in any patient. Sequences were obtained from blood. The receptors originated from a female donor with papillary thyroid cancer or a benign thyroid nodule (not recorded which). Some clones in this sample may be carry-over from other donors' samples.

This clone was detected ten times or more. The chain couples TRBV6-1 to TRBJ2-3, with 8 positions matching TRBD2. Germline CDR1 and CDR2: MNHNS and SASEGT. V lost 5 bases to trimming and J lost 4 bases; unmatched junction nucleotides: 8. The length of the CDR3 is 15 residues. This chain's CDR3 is CASSITGGLPDTQYF. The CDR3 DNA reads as TGTGCCAGCAGTATAACGGGAGGGCTCCCAGATACGCAGTATTTT.

The CDR3 protein is CASSFNRGNTEAFF. CDR3 sequence (DNA): TGTGCCAGCAGTTTCAACAGGGGAAACACTGAAGCTTTCTTT. The chain uses TRBV27 and TRBJ1-1, with 7 nucleotides matching TRBD1. Trimming removed 3 bases from V and 2 bases from J; junction bases left unmatched: 3. Germline-derived CDR1 and CDR2 are MNHEY and SMNVEV (reference sequence). The CDR3 has 14 amino acids.

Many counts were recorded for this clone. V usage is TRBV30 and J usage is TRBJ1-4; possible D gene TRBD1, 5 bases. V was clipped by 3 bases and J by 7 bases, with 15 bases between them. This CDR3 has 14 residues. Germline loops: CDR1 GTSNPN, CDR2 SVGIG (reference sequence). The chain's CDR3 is CAWSSGQGGEKLFF. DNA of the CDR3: TGTGCCTGGAGCTCCGGTCAGGGCGGTGAAAAACTGTTTTTT. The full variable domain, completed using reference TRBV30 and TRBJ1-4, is SQTIHQWPATLVQPVGSPLSLECTVEGTSNPNLYWYRQAAGRGLQLLFYSVGIGQISSEVPQNLSASRPQDRQFILSSKKLLLSDSGFYLCAWSSGQGGEKLFFGSGTQLSVL.

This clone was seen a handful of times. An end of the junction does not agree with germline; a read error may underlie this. CDR3 nucleotide sequence: TGTGCCAGCAGTCGCCCCTGGCGGGACACTGAGGCTTTCTTT. Translation: CASSRPWRDTEAFF. V is TRBV28 and J is TRBJ1-1; perhaps TRBD1 as D (6 bases). This CDR3 contains 14 residues. The germline V gene encodes CDR1 MDHEN and CDR2 SYDVKM.

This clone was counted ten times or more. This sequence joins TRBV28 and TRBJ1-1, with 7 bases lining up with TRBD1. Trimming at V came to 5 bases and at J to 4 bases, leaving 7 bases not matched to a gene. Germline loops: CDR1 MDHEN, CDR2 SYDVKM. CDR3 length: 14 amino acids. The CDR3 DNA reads TGTGCCAGCAGTCTCCAGGGGGTGGGCACTGAAGCTTTCTTT. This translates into CASSLQGVGTEAFF.

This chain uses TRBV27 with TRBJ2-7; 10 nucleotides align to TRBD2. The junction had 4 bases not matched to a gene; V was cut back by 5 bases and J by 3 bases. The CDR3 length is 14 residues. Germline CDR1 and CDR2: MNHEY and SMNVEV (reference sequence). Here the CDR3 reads CASSPGLAIYEQYF. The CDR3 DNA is TGTGCCAGCAGTCCGGGACTAGCGATCTACGAGCAGTACTTC.

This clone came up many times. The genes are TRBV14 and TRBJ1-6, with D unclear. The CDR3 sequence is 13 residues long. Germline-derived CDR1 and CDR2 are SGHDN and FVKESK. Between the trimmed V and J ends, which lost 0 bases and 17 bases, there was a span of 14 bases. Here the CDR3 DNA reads TGTGCCAGCAGCCAAGATAAGGCGGGCGGGATCCACTTT. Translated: CASSQDKAGGIHF.

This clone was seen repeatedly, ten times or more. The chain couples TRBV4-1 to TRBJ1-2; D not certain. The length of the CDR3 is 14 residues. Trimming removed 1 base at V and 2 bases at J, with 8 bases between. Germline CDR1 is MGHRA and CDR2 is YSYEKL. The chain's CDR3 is CASSQGHSNYGYTF. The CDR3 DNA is TGCGCCAGCAGCCAAGGACATTCGAACTATGGCTACACCTTC.

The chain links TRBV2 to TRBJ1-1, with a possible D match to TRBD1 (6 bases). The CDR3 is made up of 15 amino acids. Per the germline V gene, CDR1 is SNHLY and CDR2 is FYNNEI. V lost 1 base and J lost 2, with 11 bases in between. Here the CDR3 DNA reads TGTGCCAGCAGTGAAGATGGCAGGGGTAACACTGAAGCTTTCTTT. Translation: CASSEDGRGNTEAFF.

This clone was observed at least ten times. In DNA form, the CDR3 reads TGTGCCAGCAGTTTAGCCGGGGGCGTGAGGGGCACTGAAGCTTTCTTT. Translating it yields CASSLAGGVRGTEAFF. This chain connects TRBV12-3 or TRBV12-4 to TRBJ1-1; tentative D call: TRBD1 (6 bases). The CDR3 runs 16 residues. V lost 0 bases and J 4 bases, leaving 15 bases between the germline ends.

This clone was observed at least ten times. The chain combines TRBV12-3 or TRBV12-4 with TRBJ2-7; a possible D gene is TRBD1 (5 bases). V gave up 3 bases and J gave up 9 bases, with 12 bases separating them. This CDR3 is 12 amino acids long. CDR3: CASSFYSGRQYF. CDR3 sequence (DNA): TGTGCCAGCAGTTTCTATTCAGGGCGGCAGTACTTC.

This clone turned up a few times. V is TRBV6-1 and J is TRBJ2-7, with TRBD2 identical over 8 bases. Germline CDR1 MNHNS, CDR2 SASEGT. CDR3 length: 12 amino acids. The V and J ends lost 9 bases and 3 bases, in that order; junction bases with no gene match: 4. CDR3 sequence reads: CASLAGNYEQYF. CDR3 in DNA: TGTGCCAGTTTAGCGGGAAACTACGAGCAGTACTTC.

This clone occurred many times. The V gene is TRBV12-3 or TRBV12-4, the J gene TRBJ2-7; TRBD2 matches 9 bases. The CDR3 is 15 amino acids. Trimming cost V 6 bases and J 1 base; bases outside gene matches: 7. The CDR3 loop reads CASSIAGASSYEQYF. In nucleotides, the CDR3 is TGTGCCAGCAGCATAGCGGGAGCATCTTCCTACGAGCAGTACTTC.

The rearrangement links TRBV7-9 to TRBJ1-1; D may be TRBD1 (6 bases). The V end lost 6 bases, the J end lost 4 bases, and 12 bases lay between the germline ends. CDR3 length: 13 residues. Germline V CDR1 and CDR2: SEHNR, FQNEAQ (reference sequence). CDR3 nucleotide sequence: TGTGCCAGCAGATCCGAGGGGGGCACTGAAGCTTTCTTT. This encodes CASRSEGGTEAFF.

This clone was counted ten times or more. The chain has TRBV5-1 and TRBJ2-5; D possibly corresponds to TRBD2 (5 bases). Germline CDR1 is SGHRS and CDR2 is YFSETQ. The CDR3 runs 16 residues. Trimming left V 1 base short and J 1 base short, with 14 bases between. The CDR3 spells CASSLWRGPSQETQYF. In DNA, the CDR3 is TGCGCCAGCAGCTTGTGGAGAGGGCCCTCCCAAGAGACCCAGTACTTC.

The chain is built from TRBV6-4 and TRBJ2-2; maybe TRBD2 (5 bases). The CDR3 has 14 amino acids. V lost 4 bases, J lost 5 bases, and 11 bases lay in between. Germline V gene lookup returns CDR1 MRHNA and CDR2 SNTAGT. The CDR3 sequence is CASSVSGTTGELFF. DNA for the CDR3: TGTGCCAGCAGTGTATCGGGAACGACCGGGGAGCTGTTTTTT.

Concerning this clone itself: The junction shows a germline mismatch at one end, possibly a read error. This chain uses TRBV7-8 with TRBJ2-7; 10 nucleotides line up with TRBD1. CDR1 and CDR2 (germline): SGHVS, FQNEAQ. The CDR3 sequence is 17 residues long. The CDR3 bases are TGTGCCAGTAGCTTAGCGTGGGGACAGGGGAGAGGCTACGAGCAGTACTTC. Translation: CASSLAWGQGRGYEQYF.

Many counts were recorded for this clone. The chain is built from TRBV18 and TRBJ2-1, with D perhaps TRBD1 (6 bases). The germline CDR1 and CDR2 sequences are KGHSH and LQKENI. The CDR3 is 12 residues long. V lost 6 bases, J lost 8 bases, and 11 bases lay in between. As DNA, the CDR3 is TGTGCCAGCTCCAGGGGATACGATGAGCAGTTCTTC. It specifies CASSRGYDEQFF. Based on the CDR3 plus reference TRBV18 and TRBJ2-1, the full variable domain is NAGVMQNPRHLVRRRGQEARLRCSPMKGHSHVYWYRQLPEEGLKFMVYLQKENIIDESGMPKERFSAEFPKEGPSILRIQQVVRGDSAAYFCASSRGYDEQFFGPGTRLTVL.

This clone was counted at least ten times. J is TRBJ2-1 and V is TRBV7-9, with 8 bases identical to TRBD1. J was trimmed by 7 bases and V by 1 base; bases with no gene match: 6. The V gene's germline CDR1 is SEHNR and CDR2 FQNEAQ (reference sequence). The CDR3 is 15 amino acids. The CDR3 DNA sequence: TGTGCCAGCAGCTTAGGGGCAGGGGGCTCAAATGAGCAGTTCTTC. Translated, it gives CASSLGAGGSNEQFF. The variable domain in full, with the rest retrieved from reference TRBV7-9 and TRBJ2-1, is DTGVSQNPRHKITKRGQNVTFRCDPISEHNRLYWYRQTLGQGPEFLTYFQNEAQLEKSRLLSDRFSAERPKGSFSTLEIQRTEQGDSAMYLCASSLGAGGSNEQFFGPGTRLTVL.

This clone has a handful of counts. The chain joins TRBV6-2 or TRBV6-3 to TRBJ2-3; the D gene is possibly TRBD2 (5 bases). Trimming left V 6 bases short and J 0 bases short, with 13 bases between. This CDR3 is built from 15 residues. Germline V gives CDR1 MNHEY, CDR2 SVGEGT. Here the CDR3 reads CASSYLGSSTDTQYF. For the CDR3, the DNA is TGTGCCAGCAGCTACCTTGGGAGTAGCACAGATACGCAGTATTTT.

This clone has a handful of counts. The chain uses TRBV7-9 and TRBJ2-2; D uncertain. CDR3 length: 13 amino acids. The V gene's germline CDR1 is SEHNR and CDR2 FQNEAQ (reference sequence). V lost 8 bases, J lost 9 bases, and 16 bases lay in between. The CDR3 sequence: CASWDWRTWELFF. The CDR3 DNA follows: TGTGCCAGCTGGGATTGGCGAACCTGGGAGCTGTTTTTT. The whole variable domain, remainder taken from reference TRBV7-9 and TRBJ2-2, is DTGVSQNPRHKITKRGQNVTFRCDPISEHNRLYWYRQTLGQGPEFLTYFQNEAQLEKSRLLSDRFSAERPKGSFSTLEIQRTEQGDSAMYLCASWDWRTWELFFGEGSRLTVL.